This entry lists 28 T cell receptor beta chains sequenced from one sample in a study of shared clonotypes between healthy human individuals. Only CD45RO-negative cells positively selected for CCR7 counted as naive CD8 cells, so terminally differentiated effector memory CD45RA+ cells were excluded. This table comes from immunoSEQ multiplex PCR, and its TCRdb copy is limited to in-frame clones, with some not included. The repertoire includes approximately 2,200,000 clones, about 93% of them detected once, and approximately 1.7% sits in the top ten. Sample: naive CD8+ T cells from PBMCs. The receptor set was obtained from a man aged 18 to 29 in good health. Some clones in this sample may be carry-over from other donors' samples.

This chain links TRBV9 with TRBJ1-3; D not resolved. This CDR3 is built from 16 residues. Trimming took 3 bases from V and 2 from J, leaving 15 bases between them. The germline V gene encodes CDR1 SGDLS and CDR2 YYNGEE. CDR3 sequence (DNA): TGTGCCAGCAGCGCGCCCATTCGGGCCACTGGAAACACCATATATTTT. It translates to CASSAPIRATGNTIYF. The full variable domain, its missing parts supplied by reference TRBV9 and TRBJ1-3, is DSGVTQTPKHLITATGQRVTLRCSPRSGDLSVYWYQQSLDQGLQFLIQYYNGEERAKGNILERFSAQQFPDLHSELNLSSLELGDSALYFCASSAPIRATGNTIYFGEGSWLTVV.

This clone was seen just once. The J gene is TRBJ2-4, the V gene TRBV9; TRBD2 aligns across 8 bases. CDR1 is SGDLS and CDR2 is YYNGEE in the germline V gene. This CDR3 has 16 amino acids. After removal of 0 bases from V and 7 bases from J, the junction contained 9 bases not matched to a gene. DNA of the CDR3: TGTGCCAGCAGCGTAGCGGGCTATAGCGGGAATAACATTCAGTACTTC. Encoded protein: CASSVAGYSGNNIQYF.

For the CDR3, the DNA is TGTGCCATCAGTGAGCCCGGGACAGGGCTCGCCGAGCAGTACTTC. Amino acid sequence: CAISEPGTGLAEQYF. This rearrangement joins TRBV10-3 to TRBJ2-7, with 9 bases identical to TRBD1. The CDR3 loop spans 15 amino acids. V was clipped by 2 bases and J by 6 bases; unmatched bases: 8. Germline CDR1 is ENHRY and CDR2 is SYGVKD.

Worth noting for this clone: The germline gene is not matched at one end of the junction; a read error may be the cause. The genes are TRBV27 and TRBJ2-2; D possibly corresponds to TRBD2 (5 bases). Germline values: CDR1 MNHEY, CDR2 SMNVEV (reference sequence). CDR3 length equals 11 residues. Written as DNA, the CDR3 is TGTGCCAGCACGAATACCGGGGAGCTGCTTTTT. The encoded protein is CASTNTGELLF.

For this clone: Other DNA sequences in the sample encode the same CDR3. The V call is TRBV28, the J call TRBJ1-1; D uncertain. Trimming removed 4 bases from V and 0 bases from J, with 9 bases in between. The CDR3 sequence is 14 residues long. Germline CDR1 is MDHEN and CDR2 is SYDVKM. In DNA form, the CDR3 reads TGTGCCAGCAGTTGGACGGGAATGAACACTGAAGCTTTCTTT. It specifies CASSWTGMNTEAFF.

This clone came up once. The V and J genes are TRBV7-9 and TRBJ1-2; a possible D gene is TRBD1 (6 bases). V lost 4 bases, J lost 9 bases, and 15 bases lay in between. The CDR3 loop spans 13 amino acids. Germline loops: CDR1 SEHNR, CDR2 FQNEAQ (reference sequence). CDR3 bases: TGTGCCAGCAGCTCAGGGGACGGCATCAGCTACACCTTC. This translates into CASSSGDGISYTF. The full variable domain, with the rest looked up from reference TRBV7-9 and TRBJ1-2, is DTGVSQNPRHKITKRGQNVTFRCDPISEHNRLYWYRQTLGQGPEFLTYFQNEAQLEKSRLLSDRFSAERPKGSFSTLEIQRTEQGDSAMYLCASSSGDGISYTFGSGTRLTVV.

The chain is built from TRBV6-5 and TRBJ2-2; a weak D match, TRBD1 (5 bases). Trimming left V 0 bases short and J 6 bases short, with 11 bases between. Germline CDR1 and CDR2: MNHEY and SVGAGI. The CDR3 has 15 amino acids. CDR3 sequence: CASSYSQGSPGELFF. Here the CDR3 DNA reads TGTGCCAGCAGTTACTCGCAGGGATCCCCCGGGGAGCTGTTTTTT.

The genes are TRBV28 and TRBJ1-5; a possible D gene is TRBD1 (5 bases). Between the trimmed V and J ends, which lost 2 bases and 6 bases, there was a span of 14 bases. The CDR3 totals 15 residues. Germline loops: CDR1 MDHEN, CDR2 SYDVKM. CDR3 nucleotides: TGTGCCAGCAGTTTAGAGGCAGGGCTAGGTCAGCCCCAGCATTTT. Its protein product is CASSLEAGLGQPQHF. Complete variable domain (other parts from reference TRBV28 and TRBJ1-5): DVKVTQSSRYLVKRTGEKVFLECVQDMDHENMFWYRQDPGLGLRLIYFSYDVKMKEKGDIPEGYSVSREKKERFSLILESASTNQTSMYLCASSLEAGLGQPQHFGDGTRLSIL.

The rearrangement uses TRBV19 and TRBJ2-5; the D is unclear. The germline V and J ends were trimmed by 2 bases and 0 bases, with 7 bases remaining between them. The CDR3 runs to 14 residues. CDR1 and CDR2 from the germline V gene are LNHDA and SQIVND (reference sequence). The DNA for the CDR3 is TGTGCCAGTAGTATAAGGGCGTACCAAGAGACCCAGTACTTC. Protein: CASSIRAYQETQYF.

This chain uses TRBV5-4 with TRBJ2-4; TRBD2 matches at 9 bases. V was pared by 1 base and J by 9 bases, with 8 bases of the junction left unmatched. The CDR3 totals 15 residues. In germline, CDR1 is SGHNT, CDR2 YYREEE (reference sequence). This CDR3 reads CASSLSREGPSIQYF. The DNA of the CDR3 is TGTGCCAGCAGCTTGTCGCGGGAGGGCCCCTCCATTCAGTACTTC.

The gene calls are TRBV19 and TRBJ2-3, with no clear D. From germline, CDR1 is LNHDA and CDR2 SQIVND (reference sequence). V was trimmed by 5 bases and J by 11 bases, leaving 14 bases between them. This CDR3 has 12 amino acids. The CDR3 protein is CASSGFPLGQYF. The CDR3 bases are TGTGCCAGTAGTGGGTTCCCCTTGGGGCAGTATTTT.

The DNA of the CDR3 is TGTGCCAGCAGCTTGGCCCCCGGGACAGAGACCTCCTACGAGCAGTACTTC. This encodes CASSLAPGTETSYEQYF. V usage is TRBV5-4 and J usage is TRBJ2-7; 7 positions agree with TRBD1. CDR3 length: 17 residues. The germline CDR1 and CDR2 sequences are SGHNT and YYREEE (reference sequence). V shed 0 bases and J 0 bases; nucleotides not matched to a gene: 9.

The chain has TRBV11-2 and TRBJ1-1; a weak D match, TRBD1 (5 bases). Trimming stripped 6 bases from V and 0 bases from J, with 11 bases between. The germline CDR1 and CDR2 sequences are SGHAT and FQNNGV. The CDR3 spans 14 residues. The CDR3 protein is CASRDIPVNTEAFF. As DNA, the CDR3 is TGTGCCAGCAGGGACATCCCCGTGAACACTGAAGCTTTCTTT.

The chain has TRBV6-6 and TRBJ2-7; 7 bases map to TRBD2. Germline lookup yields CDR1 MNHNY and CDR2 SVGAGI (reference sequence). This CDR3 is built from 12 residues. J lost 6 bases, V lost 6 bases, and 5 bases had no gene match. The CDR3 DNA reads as TGTGCCAGCAGCTCCGGGACTACCGAGCAGTACTTC. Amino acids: CASSSGTTEQYF.

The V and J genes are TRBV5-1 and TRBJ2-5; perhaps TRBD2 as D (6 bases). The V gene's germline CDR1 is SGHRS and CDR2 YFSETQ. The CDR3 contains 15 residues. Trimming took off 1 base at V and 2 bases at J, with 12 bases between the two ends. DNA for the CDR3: TGCGCCAGCAGCTTGTTCTCAGGGACTCAAGAGACCCAGTACTTC. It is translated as CASSLFSGTQETQYF.

CDR3: CASSLAGREFGNEQFF. CDR3 nucleotide sequence: TGTGCCAGCAGCTTGGCTGGGCGGGAGTTCGGAAATGAGCAGTTCTTC. The chain combines TRBV5-8 with TRBJ2-1; 7 bases line up with TRBD2. The CDR3 loop spans 16 amino acids. Germline values: CDR1 SGHTS, CDR2 YDEGEE. The V segment lost 0 bases and the J segment 7 bases; nucleotides outside the gene matches: 10. The full variable domain, its missing parts supplied by reference TRBV5-8 and TRBJ2-1, is EAGVTQSPTHLIKTRGQQATLRCSPISGHTSVYWYQQALGLGLQFLLWYDEGEERNRGNFPPRFSGRQFPNYSSELNVNALELEDSALYLCASSLAGREFGNEQFFGPGTRLTVL.

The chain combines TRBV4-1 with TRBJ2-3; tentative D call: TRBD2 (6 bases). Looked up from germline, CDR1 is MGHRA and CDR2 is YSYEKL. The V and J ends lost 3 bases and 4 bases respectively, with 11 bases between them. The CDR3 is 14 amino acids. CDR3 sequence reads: CASSQYGGPDTQYF. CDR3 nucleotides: TGCGCCAGCAGCCAGTACGGGGGTCCAGATACGCAGTATTTT.

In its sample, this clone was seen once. The CDR3: CASSPRMASYNEQFF. DNA for the CDR3: TGTGCCAGCAGTCCTCGGATGGCATCCTACAATGAGCAGTTCTTC. The rearrangement uses TRBV27 and TRBJ2-1; D not resolved. The germline gives CDR1 MNHEY, CDR2 SMNVEV (reference sequence). The germline V and J ends were trimmed by 5 bases and 1 base, with 12 bases remaining between them. This CDR3 comprises 15 residues.

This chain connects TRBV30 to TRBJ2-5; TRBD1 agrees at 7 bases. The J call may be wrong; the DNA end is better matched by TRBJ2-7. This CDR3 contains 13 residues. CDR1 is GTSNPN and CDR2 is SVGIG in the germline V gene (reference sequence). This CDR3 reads CAWSVTGWYEQYF. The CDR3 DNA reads TGTGCCTGGAGTGTGACAGGGTGGTACGAGCAGTACTTC.

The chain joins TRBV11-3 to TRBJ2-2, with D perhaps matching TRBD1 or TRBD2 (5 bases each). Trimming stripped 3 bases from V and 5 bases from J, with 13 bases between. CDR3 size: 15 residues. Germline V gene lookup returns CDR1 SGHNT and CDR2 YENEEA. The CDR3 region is CASSLRQGVTGELFF. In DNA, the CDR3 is TGTGCCAGCAGCTTGCGTCAGGGAGTAACCGGGGAGCTGTTTTTT.

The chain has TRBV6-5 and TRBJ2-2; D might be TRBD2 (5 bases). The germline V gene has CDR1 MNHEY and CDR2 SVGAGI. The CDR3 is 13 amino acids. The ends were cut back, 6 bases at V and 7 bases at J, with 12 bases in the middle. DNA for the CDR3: TGTGCCAGCAGCGCCCGGACTGGCGGGGAGCTGTTTTTT. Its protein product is CASSARTGGELFF.

In DNA, the CDR3 is TGTGCCGCGAAGGAAAACAATGAGCAGTTCTTC. This translates into CAAKENNEQFF. The V and J genes are TRBV7-9 and TRBJ2-1; D gene ambiguous. Trimming removed 11 bases from V and 5 bases from J, with 10 bases in between. This CDR3 comprises 11 residues. Germline V gives CDR1 SEHNR, CDR2 FQNEAQ (reference sequence). Based on the CDR3 plus reference TRBV7-9 and TRBJ2-1, the full variable domain is DTGVSQNPRHKITKRGQNVTFRCDPISEHNRLYWYRQTLGQGPEFLTYFQNEAQLEKSRLLSDRFSAERPKGSFSTLEIQRTEQGDSAMYLCAAKENNEQFFGPGTRLTVL.

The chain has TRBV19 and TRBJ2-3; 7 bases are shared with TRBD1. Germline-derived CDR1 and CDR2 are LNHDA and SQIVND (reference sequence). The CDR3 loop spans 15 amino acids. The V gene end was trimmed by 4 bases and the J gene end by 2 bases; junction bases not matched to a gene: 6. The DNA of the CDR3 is TGTGCCAGTAGTACAGGGGGTTCCTTCACAGATACGCAGTATTTT. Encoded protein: CASSTGGSFTDTQYF.

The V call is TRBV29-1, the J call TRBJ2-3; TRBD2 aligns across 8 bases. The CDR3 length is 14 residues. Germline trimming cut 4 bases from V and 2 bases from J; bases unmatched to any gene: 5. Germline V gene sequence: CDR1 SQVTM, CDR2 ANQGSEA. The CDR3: CSVARGLATDTQYF. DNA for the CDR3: TGCAGCGTTGCTCGTGGACTAGCCACAGATACGCAGTATTTT.

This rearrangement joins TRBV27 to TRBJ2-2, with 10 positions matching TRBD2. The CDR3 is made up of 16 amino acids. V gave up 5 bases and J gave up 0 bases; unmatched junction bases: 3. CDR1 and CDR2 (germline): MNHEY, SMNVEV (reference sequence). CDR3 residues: CASSPGTSANTGELFF. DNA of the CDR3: TGTGCCAGCAGTCCCGGGACTAGCGCGAACACCGGGGAGCTGTTTTTT.

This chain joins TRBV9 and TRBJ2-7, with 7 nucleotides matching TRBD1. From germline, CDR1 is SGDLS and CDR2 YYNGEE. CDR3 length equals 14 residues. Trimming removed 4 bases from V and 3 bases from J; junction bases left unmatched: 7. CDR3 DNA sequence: TGTGCCAGCAGCCCTTCGACAGGGCACTACGAGCAGTACTTC. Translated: CASSPSTGHYEQYF.

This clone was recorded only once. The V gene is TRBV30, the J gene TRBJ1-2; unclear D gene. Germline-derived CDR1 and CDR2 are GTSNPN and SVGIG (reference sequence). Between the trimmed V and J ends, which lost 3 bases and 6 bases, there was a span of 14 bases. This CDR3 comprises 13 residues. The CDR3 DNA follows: TGTGCCTGGAGGGGTAGGGAAGAGCATGGCTACACCTTC. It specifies CAWRGREEHGYTF.

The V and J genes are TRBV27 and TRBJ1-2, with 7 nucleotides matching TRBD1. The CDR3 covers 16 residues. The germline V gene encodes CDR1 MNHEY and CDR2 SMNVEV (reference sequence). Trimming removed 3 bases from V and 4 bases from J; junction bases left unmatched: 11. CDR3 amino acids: CASSFAGRGVTYGYTF. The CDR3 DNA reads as TGTGCCAGCAGTTTCGCGGGCAGGGGGGTTACCTATGGCTACACCTTC.